This entry concerns a single T cell receptor (beta chain). In germline, CDR1 is MNHNS, CDR2 SASEGT. The CDR3 has 14 amino acids. Trimming at V came to 6 bases and at J to 11 bases, leaving 13 bases not matched to a gene. These data come from a study of blood T cells in healthy people across ages. Sample-barcoded 5' priming and a J-beta primer mix drove a second PCR of 7 to 11 cycles. TCRdb recomputed calls from the 5' RACE reads with MiXCR, one row per CDR3 protein. The sample lists over a million distinct CDR3 sequences; approximately 25% were seen once. The sample was also reused in another study, on T cells of mothers and their children.

The V gene is TRBV6-1, the J gene TRBJ2-5; 9 bases map to TRBD1. Material for sequencing was blood. The source is a girl under 10 years old in good health. In DNA, the CDR3 is TGTGCCAGCAGCCAGCTTGGGACAGGGAATGAGCAGTACTTC. It is translated as CASSQLGTGNEQYF.